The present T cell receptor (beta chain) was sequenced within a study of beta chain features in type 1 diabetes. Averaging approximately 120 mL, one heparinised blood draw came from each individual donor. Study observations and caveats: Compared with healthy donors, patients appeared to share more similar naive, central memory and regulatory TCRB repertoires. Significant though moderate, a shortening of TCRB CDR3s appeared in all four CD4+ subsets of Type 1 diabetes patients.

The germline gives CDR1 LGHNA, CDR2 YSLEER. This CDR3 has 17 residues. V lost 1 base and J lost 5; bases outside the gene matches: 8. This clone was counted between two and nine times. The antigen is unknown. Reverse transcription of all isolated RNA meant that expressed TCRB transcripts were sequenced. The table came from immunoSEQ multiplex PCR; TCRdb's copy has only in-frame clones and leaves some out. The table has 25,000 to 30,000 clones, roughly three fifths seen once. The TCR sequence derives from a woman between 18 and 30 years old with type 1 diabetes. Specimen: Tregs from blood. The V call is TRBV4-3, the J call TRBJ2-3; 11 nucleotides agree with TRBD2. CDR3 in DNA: TGCGCCAGCAGCCAAGGGTTGGGGCTAGCGGGAGGAGATACGCAGTATTTT. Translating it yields CASSQGLGLAGGDTQYF.